A single sample gave rise to the 17 T cell receptor beta chains below, sequenced in a study of blood T cell repertoires in COVID-19. Using immunoSEQ multiplex PCR, the repertoire was profiled, and TCRdb retains in-frame clones only, with some absent. The data show under 130,000 clones, with roughly 80% seen just once and 20% held by the top ten. The sequenced material came from peripheral blood. These receptors were taken from a man between 70 and 80 years old with active or convalescent COVID-19.

V is TRBV4-2 and J is TRBJ2-1; weak D call: TRBD2 (6 bases). CDR1 is LGHNA and CDR2 is YNFKEQ in the germline V gene. The germline V and J ends were trimmed by 0 bases and 2 bases, with 11 bases remaining between them. The length of the CDR3 is 16 residues. The CDR3 DNA reads TGTGCCAGCAGCCAAGAGCTAGCGCCTACCTACAATGAGCAGTTCTTC. Amino acid sequence: CASSQELAPTYNEQFF.

The chain couples TRBV7-2 to TRBJ1-5; D is unresolved. This CDR3 has 13 amino acids. V lost 5 bases to trimming and J lost 3 bases, with 8 bases between them. Germline lookup yields CDR1 SGHTA and CDR2 FQGNSA. The CDR3 loop is CASSPSPNQPQHF. In DNA, the CDR3 is TGTGCCAGCAGCCCCAGTCCCAATCAGCCCCAGCATTTT. The full variable domain, completed using reference TRBV7-2 and TRBJ1-5, is GAGVSQSPSNKVTEKGKDVELRCDPISGHTALYWYRQSLGQGLEFLIYFQGNSAPDKSGLPSDRFSAERTGGSVSTLTIQRTQQEDSAVYLCASSPSPNQPQHFGDGTRLSIL.

This clone was found a few times. This rearrangement joins TRBV5-4 to TRBJ2-7, with D maybe TRBD1 (6 bases). The CDR3 is 15 amino acids. V lost 1 base and J 6 bases, leaving 17 bases between the germline ends. CDR1 and CDR2 from the germline V gene are SGHNT and YYREEE (reference sequence). The CDR3 nucleotides are TGTGCCAGCAGCTTGAAGTTCCAGGGGCTTCCCGAGCAGTACTTC. Translated: CASSLKFQGLPEQYF. The full variable domain, its missing parts supplied by reference TRBV5-4 and TRBJ2-7, is ETGVTQSPTHLIKTRGQQVTLRCSSQSGHNTVSWYQQALGQGPQFIFQYYREEENGRGNFPPRFSGLQFPNYSSELNVNALELDDSALYLCASSLKFQGLPEQYFGPGTRLTVT.

V is TRBV6-5 and J is TRBJ1-2; perhaps TRBD1 as D (6 bases). From germline, CDR1 is MNHEY and CDR2 SVGAGI. The germline V and J ends were trimmed by 6 bases and 1 base, with 15 bases remaining between them. The CDR3 contains 15 residues. CDR3 sequence: CASRSTGFSNYGYTF. Here the CDR3 DNA reads TGTGCCAGCAGGAGTACAGGGTTTAGTAACTATGGCTACACCTTC.

This chain uses TRBV7-2 with TRBJ2-1; TRBD2 agrees at 11 bases. Germline CDR1 and CDR2: SGHTA and FQGNSA. The length of the CDR3 is 16 residues. V shed 3 bases and J 5 bases; nucleotides not matched to a gene: 6. Here the CDR3 DNA reads TGTGCCAGCAGCTTTAGAGGGACTAGCGGTGACAATGAGCAGTTCTTC. Translating it yields CASSFRGTSGDNEQFF.

The chain carries TRBV19 and TRBJ1-5; D possibly corresponds to TRBD1 (5 bases). The germline V gene has CDR1 LNHDA and CDR2 SQIVND (reference sequence). The V and J ends lost 3 bases and 7 bases respectively, with 16 bases between them. The CDR3 is 15 residues long. Here the CDR3 reads CASSIKAGSRQPQHF. The CDR3 nucleotides are TGTGCCAGTAGTATCAAGGCAGGGTCTCGGCAGCCCCAGCATTTT.

The chain links TRBV2 to TRBJ1-2, with 7 bases matching TRBD1. The CDR3 has 14 residues. Losses at the gene ends were 4 bases for V and 4 bases for J; bases not matched to a gene: 6. Germline V CDR1 and CDR2: SNHLY, FYNNEI. The chain's CDR3 is CASSGQGTTYGYTF. In DNA, the CDR3 is TGTGCCAGCAGTGGACAGGGTACGACCTATGGCTACACCTTC.

With respect to this clone: The same CDR3 also results from other DNA sequences found in this sample. This sequence joins TRBV19 and TRBJ1-1; TRBD1 might be the D (5 bases). The CDR3 is 13 residues long. Germline V gene lookup returns CDR1 LNHDA and CDR2 SQIVND (reference sequence). The ends were cut back, 3 bases at V and 6 bases at J, with 11 bases in the middle. The CDR3 loop reads CASSIREGAEAFF. CDR3 bases: TGTGCCAGTAGTATTAGGGAAGGGGCTGAAGCTTTCTTT. Full variable domain (missing parts from reference TRBV19 and TRBJ1-1): DGGITQSPKYLFRKEGQNVTLSCEQNLNHDAMYWYRQDPGQGLRLIYYSQIVNDFQKGDIAEGYSVSREKKESFPLTVTSAQKNPTAFYLCASSIREGAEAFFGQGTRLTVV.

The chain employs TRBV27 and TRBJ2-7, with a tentative D call TRBD2 (6 bases). Germline-derived CDR1 and CDR2 are MNHEY and SMNVEV (reference sequence). The V gene lost 7 bases and the J gene lost 2 bases, with 15 bases spanning the gap. The CDR3 covers 14 residues. The CDR3 region has the DNA TGTGCCAGCACCCCGCGGAGGGGTCCCTACGAGCAGTACTTC. Encoded protein: CASTPRRGPYEQYF.

This chain joins TRBV29-1 and TRBJ1-1, with a possible D match to TRBD1 (5 bases). The V end lost 6 bases, the J end lost 1 base, and 12 bases lay between the germline ends. The germline V gene encodes CDR1 SQVTM and CDR2 ANQGSEA. The CDR3 runs to 13 residues. Here the CDR3 reads CSVLGGGNTEAFF. Here the CDR3 DNA reads TGCAGCGTCCTCGGGGGTGGGAACACTGAAGCTTTCTTT.

This rearrangement joins TRBV28 to TRBJ2-3; D possibly corresponds to TRBD1 (7 bases). Trimming removed 7 bases at V and 1 base at J, with 12 bases between. Germline V gene sequence: CDR1 MDHEN, CDR2 SYDVKM. The CDR3 consists of 14 residues. The CDR3 DNA sequence: TGTGCCAGCACGCGGGACAGCCGCACAGATACGCAGTATTTT. Translating gives CASTRDSRTDTQYF.

The V call is TRBV28, the J call TRBJ2-1; 7 bases align to TRBD1. The CDR3 loop spans 13 amino acids. In germline, CDR1 is MDHEN, CDR2 SYDVKM. Unmatched junction bases numbered 6, after V lost 6 bases and J lost 7 bases. The CDR3 DNA reads as TGTGCCAGCAGACGACAGGGCGGTAATGAGCAGTTCTTC. Protein sequence: CASRRQGGNEQFF.

The J gene is TRBJ1-3, the V gene TRBV6-5, with D unclear. V was pared by 4 bases and J by 0 bases, with 7 bases between. Germline V lookup: CDR1 MNHEY, CDR2 SVGAGI. The CDR3 covers 14 residues. DNA of the CDR3: TGTGCCAGCAGTTTAGATTTCTCTGGAAACACCATATATTTT. Translated: CASSLDFSGNTIYF.

The chain carries TRBV7-2 and TRBJ1-1; no definite D call. The germline V gene has CDR1 SGHTA and CDR2 FQGNSA. The V end was cut by 3 bases, the J end by 1 base, with 6 bases between. CDR3 length: 13 amino acids. DNA of the CDR3: TGTGCCAGCAGCTTCGGGAGGAACACTGAAGCTTTCTTT. It codes for CASSFGRNTEAFF.

The V gene is TRBV5-1, the J gene TRBJ1-3; D is unclear. CDR1 is SGHRS, CDR2 YFSETQ, per germline. CDR3 length equals 15 residues. V was shortened by 3 bases and J by 0 bases, with 10 bases between the two germline ends. CDR3 bases: TGCGCCAGCAGCTCGGACTGGAACTCTGGAAACACCATATATTTT. Translated, it gives CASSSDWNSGNTIYF.

The chain has TRBV18 and TRBJ2-3; 8 bases line up with TRBD1. Per germline, CDR1 KGHSH and CDR2 LQKENI. This CDR3 has 14 amino acids. Trimming removed 4 bases from V and 3 bases from J; junction bases left unmatched: 3. The DNA for the CDR3 is TGTGCCAGCTCACGACAGGGGAGGACAGATACGCAGTATTTT. Encoded protein: CASSRQGRTDTQYF.

This clone was recorded once. The chain has TRBV19 and TRBJ2-4; 12 bases are a match to TRBD2. Trimming removed 5 bases from V and 8 bases from J; junction bases left unmatched: 10. From germline, CDR1 is LNHDA and CDR2 SQIVND (reference sequence). The CDR3 spans 16 residues. The CDR3 region is CASSESLAGGLDIQYF. DNA of the CDR3: TGTGCCAGTAGTGAGTCCCTAGCGGGGGGGCTCGACATTCAGTACTTC.